One and the same sample provided the 27 T cell receptor beta chains below, sequenced in a study of blood T cell repertoires in COVID-19. Repertoires were generated with immunoSEQ multiplex PCR, while TCRdb's copy carries only in-frame clones and drops some. The sample includes some 240,000 clones, approximately 88% of them seen just once. The sequenced sample consisted of peripheral blood. The receptors were sampled from a woman between 70 and 85 years old with COVID-19, enrolled during active disease.

J is TRBJ2-5 and V is TRBV27; 7 positions match TRBD1. Germline V CDR1 and CDR2: MNHEY, SMNVEV (reference sequence). V was clipped by 1 base and J by 3 bases; unmatched bases: 17. This CDR3 is built from 19 residues. CDR3 protein: CASSLCIVLGGREEETQYF. The CDR3 nucleotides are TGTGCCAGCAGTTTATGCATAGTTTTAGGGGGCAGGGAAGAAGAGACCCAGTACTTC.

The rearrangement links TRBV5-3 to TRBJ1-2; 10 bases fit TRBD1. TRBV5-3 is filed as an ORF, its function uncertain. The CDR3 length is 14 residues. V shed 4 bases, J shed 4 bases, and the junction held 4 bases outside the gene matches. In DNA form, the CDR3 reads TGTGCCAGAAGCATGACAGGGGGCGTCTATGGCTACACCTTC. It yields the protein CARSMTGGVYGYTF.

The chain carries TRBV28 and TRBJ1-1; D unresolved. Deletions cut 6 bases from V and 4 bases from J, with 18 bases between. The CDR3 contains 15 residues. Germline V gene sequence: CDR1 MDHEN, CDR2 SYDVKM. Written as DNA, the CDR3 is TGTGCCAGCAGAGCAGGACTGATCAAAATCACTGAAGCTTTCTTT. Its translation is CASRAGLIKITEAFF.

The V gene is TRBV7-3, the J gene TRBJ2-1, with TRBD2 matching over 13 bases. Per the germline V gene, CDR1 is SGHTA and CDR2 is FQGTGA. The ends lost 5 bases at V and 6 bases at J; junction bases unmatched: 13. The CDR3 is 18 amino acids. The CDR3 DNA is TGTGCCAGCAGCGGAGAAGGACTAGCGGGAGTCGGGCTCAATGAGCAGTTCTTC. Translation gives CASSGEGLAGVGLNEQFF.

The CDR3 bases are TGCGCCAGCAGCTTGGCGGGAGGGGCCAAAAACATTCAGTACTTC. The encoded protein is CASSLAGGAKNIQYF. This chain links TRBV5-1 with TRBJ2-4; 8 bases agree with TRBD2. Germline V CDR1 and CDR2: SGHRS, YFSETQ. V shed 0 bases, J shed 1 base, and the junction held 0 bases outside the gene matches. This CDR3 region has 15 residues.

The chain couples TRBV27 to TRBJ1-5; D is unresolved. V lost 4 bases to trimming and J lost 4 bases, with 5 bases between them. The CDR3 consists of 12 residues. Germline V gene data show CDR1 as MNHEY and CDR2 as SMNVEV (reference sequence). The CDR3 DNA reads as TGTGCCAGCAGTTCTATTAATCAGCCCCAGCATTTT. Amino acids: CASSSINQPQHF.

The CDR3, as DNA: TGCGCCAGCAGTCAAACTCCTTCGCGGGGGGCGGTGGTATACGAGCAGTACTTC. Protein product: CASSQTPSRGAVVYEQYF. This sequence joins TRBV23-1 and TRBJ2-7; TRBD2 aligns across 8 bases. TRBV23-1 is an ORF, with its function uncertain. V shed 2 bases, J shed 4 bases, and the junction held 16 bases outside the gene matches. The length of the CDR3 is 18 residues.

The chain couples TRBV14 to TRBJ1-1; D gene uncertain. From germline, CDR1 is SGHDN and CDR2 FVKESK. V was trimmed by 4 bases and J by 4 bases, leaving 19 bases between them. This CDR3 has 16 amino acids. CDR3 protein: CASSPEGGRRPTEAFF. As DNA, the CDR3 is TGTGCCAGCAGCCCTGAAGGCGGGAGGCGACCCACTGAAGCTTTCTTT.

This chain links TRBV12-3 or TRBV12-4 with TRBJ2-5; D gene uncertain. The germline V and J ends were trimmed by 7 bases and 1 base, with 7 bases remaining between them. There are 12 residues in the CDR3. CDR3 nucleotides: TGTGCCAGCACCTATGGCCAAGAGACCCAGTACTTC. Its protein product is CASTYGQETQYF.

The V gene is TRBV7-9, the J gene TRBJ2-3, with a tentative D call TRBD1 (6 bases). The germline V gene has CDR1 SEHNR and CDR2 FQNEAQ (reference sequence). The CDR3 has 13 residues. V lost 2 bases to trimming and J lost 5 bases, with 8 bases between them. DNA for the CDR3: TGTGCCAGCAGCTTACAGGGGATAGATACGCAGTATTTT. Its protein product is CASSLQGIDTQYF.

The chain links TRBV3-1 (or the pseudogene TRBV3-2) to TRBJ2-1, with D perhaps TRBD2 (5 bases). Trimming shortened V by 0 bases and J by 6 bases, and 9 bases separated the two germline ends. Germline V CDR1 and CDR2: LGHDT, YNNKEL (reference sequence). The CDR3 loop spans 14 amino acids. CDR3 loop: CASSQDARGNEQFF. Here the CDR3 DNA reads TGTGCCAGCAGCCAAGATGCCCGGGGCAATGAGCAGTTCTTC.

This clone was recorded only once. The chain uses TRBV12-2 and TRBJ1-1. TRBV12-2 is noted as a pseudogene. This CDR3 has 12 residues. In DNA, the CDR3 is TGTGCAAGTCGCAAGAGGATACCAGTGGCTTTCTTT. Its protein product is CASRKRIPVAFF.

This chain uses TRBV27 with TRBJ2-2; 9 bases are a match to TRBD2. The V gene end was trimmed by 4 bases and the J gene end by 9 bases; junction bases not matched to a gene: 12. Germline V gene sequence: CDR1 MNHEY, CDR2 SMNVEV (reference sequence). This CDR3 is 16 amino acids long. CDR3 sequence (DNA): TGTGCCAGCAGTTCCCAAGCGGGAGGCTGGCAACGGGAGCTGTTTTTT. Translating it yields CASSSQAGGWQRELFF.

This chain links TRBV3-1 (or the pseudogene TRBV3-2) with TRBJ1-2; D gene ambiguous. CDR3 length: 12 amino acids. Germline V gene data show CDR1 as LGHDT and CDR2 as YNNKEL (reference sequence). V was pared by 3 bases and J by 8 bases, with 10 bases between. This CDR3 reads CASSHLRMGYTF. The CDR3 DNA reads as TGTGCCAGCAGCCACCTGAGGATGGGCTACACCTTC.

The rearrangement uses TRBV3-1 (or the pseudogene TRBV3-2) and TRBJ2-1; 9 nucleotides agree with TRBD1. CDR1 is LGHDT, CDR2 YNNKEL, per germline (reference sequence). The CDR3 totals 15 residues. Trimming took 11 bases from V and 0 from J; bases not matched to a gene: 8. The chain's CDR3 is CASGEDRGSYNEQFF. CDR3 in DNA: TGTGCCTCAGGAGAGGACAGGGGCTCCTACAATGAGCAGTTCTTC.

The chain has TRBV24-1 and TRBJ2-2; 9 nucleotides align to TRBD1. V dropped 5 bases and J dropped 5; count of bases not matched to a gene: 2. The CDR3 length is 14 residues. Germline-derived CDR1 and CDR2 are KGHDR and SFDVKD. This chain's CDR3 is CATSADRGTGELFF. CDR3 nucleotide sequence: TGTGCCACCAGTGCCGACAGGGGGACCGGGGAGCTGTTTTTT.

The CDR3 DNA reads TGCGCCAGCAGCCCCCAGCTAACAGGGAGCTCCTATAATTCACCCCTCCACTTT. This codes for CASSPQLTGSSYNSPLHF. V usage is TRBV5-1 and J usage is TRBJ1-6; D perhaps matches TRBD1 (6 bases). Germline CDR1 and CDR2: SGHRS and YFSETQ. The CDR3 consists of 18 residues. With 4 bases removed from V and 0 bases from J, the gap between germline ends came to 17 bases.

The chain combines TRBV7-8 with TRBJ2-7; D is unresolved. The CDR3 has 13 amino acids. The V and J ends lost 1 base and 4 bases respectively, with 8 bases between them. Per germline, CDR1 SGHVS and CDR2 FQNEAQ. The CDR3 coding sequence is TGTGCCAGCAGCTTAGGATATAGTTACGAGCAGTACTTC. Its translation is CASSLGYSYEQYF.

This sequence joins TRBV30 and TRBJ1-3; 9 bases map to TRBD1. V lost 4 bases, J lost 4 bases, and 2 bases stayed unmatched. Per germline, CDR1 GTSNPN and CDR2 SVGIG (reference sequence). This CDR3 is built from 13 residues. CDR3 coding DNA: TGTGCCTGGATGACAGGGGGAGGAAACACCATATATTTT. Translation: CAWMTGGGNTIYF.

The rearrangement joins TRBV9 to TRBJ1-6; 7 bases map to TRBD1. This CDR3 spans 14 amino acids. J was trimmed by 9 bases and V by 6 bases; bases with no gene match: 9. Germline-derived CDR1 and CDR2 are SGDLS and YYNGEE. CDR3 sequence: CASTAVQGVSPLHF. In DNA, the CDR3 is TGTGCCAGCACCGCTGTTCAGGGGGTTTCACCCCTCCACTTT.

This clone occurred once. The chain uses TRBV7-9 and TRBJ2-1; D possibly corresponds to TRBD1 (6 bases). V was shortened by 6 bases and J by 6 bases, with 18 bases between the two germline ends. CDR3 size: 15 residues. The germline V gene has CDR1 SEHNR and CDR2 FQNEAQ (reference sequence). The CDR3 DNA sequence: TGTGCCAGCAGAATGGACAGTACGGTCCTCAATGAGCAGTTCTTC. Translating gives CASRMDSTVLNEQFF. The entire variable domain, with the rest obtained from reference TRBV7-9 and TRBJ2-1, is as follows: DTGVSQNPRHKITKRGQNVTFRCDPISEHNRLYWYRQTLGQGPEFLTYFQNEAQLEKSRLLSDRFSAERPKGSFSTLEIQRTEQGDSAMYLCASRMDSTVLNEQFFGPGTRLTVL.

The DNA for the CDR3 is TGTGCCAGCAGTTTATCCGTACAAGTCAACACAGATACGCAGTATTTT. Residues: CASSLSVQVNTDTQYF. The chain employs TRBV27 and TRBJ2-3; no clear D gene. The CDR3 has 16 amino acids. CDR1 is MNHEY and CDR2 is SMNVEV in the germline V gene (reference sequence). V was shortened by 0 bases and J by 2 bases, with 12 bases between the two germline ends.

This rearrangement joins TRBV15 to TRBJ2-7, with 7 bases aligning to TRBD2. CDR1 is LNHNV and CDR2 is YYDKDF in the germline V gene (reference sequence). The CDR3 length is 15 residues. V dropped 0 bases and J dropped 2; count of bases not matched to a gene: 4. DNA for the CDR3: TGTGCCACCAGCAGAGATTCGGGGAGGGCCTACGAGCAGTACTTC. This gives the protein CATSRDSGRAYEQYF.

The CDR3 DNA reads TGTGCCAGCAGTTACCGACAGGGCGGCTCTGGAAACACCATATATTTT. Translating gives CASSYRQGGSGNTIYF. V and J are TRBV6-5 and TRBJ1-3; TRBD1 matches at 7 bases. CDR3 size: 16 residues. In germline, CDR1 is MNHEY, CDR2 SVGAGI. V gave up 2 bases and J gave up 0 bases; unmatched junction bases: 4.

With respect to this clone: A much larger clone differs by one base, so this may be a read error. The V gene is TRBV11-3, the J gene TRBJ2-3; D ambiguous. Germline V gives CDR1 SGHNT, CDR2 YENEEA. V was pared by 5 bases and J by 0 bases, with 3 bases between. This CDR3 has 12 residues. Here the CDR3 reads CASSLSTDTQYF. The CDR3 nucleotides read TGTGCCAGCAGCCTCAGCACAGATACGCAGTATTTT.

This chain uses TRBV6-5 with TRBJ2-3; TRBD2 matches at 10 bases. The V gene's germline CDR1 is MNHEY and CDR2 SVGAGI. The CDR3 consists of 15 residues. V dropped 7 bases and J dropped 7; count of bases not matched to a gene: 11. CDR3 bases: TGTGCCAGCACCTTAGGGGGTAGCGGGAGGAATACGCAGTATTTT. Translating it yields CASTLGGSGRNTQYF.

V gene TRBV28 combines with J gene TRBJ1-3, with TRBD1 matching over 8 bases. CDR1 and CDR2 from the germline V gene are MDHEN and SYDVKM. The V and J ends lost 7 bases and 4 bases, in that order; junction bases with no gene match: 21. The CDR3 is 19 amino acids. CDR3 in amino acids: CASTVVGRGLTVRGNTIYF. Written as DNA, the CDR3 is TGTGCCAGCACGGTAGTGGGCAGGGGGCTCACTGTGCGCGGAAACACCATATATTTT.